Shown below are 8 T cell receptor beta chains from a single sample sequenced in a study of beta chain features in type 1 diabetes. Every isolated RNA sample was fully reverse transcribed, so sequencing captured expressed TCRB transcripts. Sequenced by immunoSEQ multiplex PCR; TCRdb stores in-frame clones only, minus some. The sample records 350,000 or so clones, 15% to 20% being singletons. Sample: naive CD4+ T cells from blood. The receptors shown here come from a woman between 18 and 30 years old in good health.

The chain links TRBV19 to TRBJ1-6; D is possibly TRBD1 (6 bases). Per germline, CDR1 LNHDA and CDR2 SQIVND (reference sequence). Deletions cut 11 bases from V and 7 bases from J, with 18 bases between. The CDR3 length is 14 residues. The CDR3 loop is CAPGGGPRNSPLHF. The CDR3 nucleotides are TGTGCCCCTGGGGGGGGGCCGCGAAATTCACCCCTCCACTTT.

In its sample, this clone was seen a few times. The identical CDR3 is also encoded by other nucleotide sequences in the sample. The genes are TRBV9 and TRBJ1-2, with a possible D match to TRBD1 (6 bases). Between the trimmed V and J ends, which lost 0 bases and 5 bases, there was a span of 11 bases. The germline V gene encodes CDR1 SGDLS and CDR2 YYNGEE. The CDR3 spans 14 residues. The CDR3 loop reads CASSVGTASYGYTF. The DNA of the CDR3 is TGTGCCAGCAGCGTAGGGACAGCTTCGTATGGCTACACCTTC. The full variable domain, in which reference TRBV9 and TRBJ1-2 provide the parts outside the CDR3, is DSGVTQTPKHLITATGQRVTLRCSPRSGDLSVYWYQQSLDQGLQFLIQYYNGEERAKGNILERFSAQQFPDLHSELNLSSLELGDSALYFCASSVGTASYGYTFGSGTRLTVV.

The rearrangement links TRBV9 to TRBJ1-5, with no clear D. CDR3 size: 13 residues. The V end lost 2 bases, the J end lost 4 bases, and 7 bases lay between the germline ends. From germline, CDR1 is SGDLS and CDR2 YYNGEE. CDR3 sequence reads: CASSVSPNQPQHF. In DNA form, the CDR3 reads TGTGCCAGCAGCGTTTCCCCAAATCAGCCCCAGCATTTT. The complete variable domain, with remaining parts taken from reference TRBV9 and TRBJ1-5, reads DSGVTQTPKHLITATGQRVTLRCSPRSGDLSVYWYQQSLDQGLQFLIQYYNGEERAKGNILERFSAQQFPDLHSELNLSSLELGDSALYFCASSVSPNQPQHFGDGTRLSIL.

The chain links TRBV7-3 to TRBJ2-1, with 9 bases matching TRBD2. Germline V gives CDR1 SGHTA, CDR2 FQGTGA. The CDR3 is made up of 16 amino acids. With 5 bases clipped from V and 4 bases from J, the junction kept 9 bases outside the gene matches. This chain's CDR3 is CASSPLAGGPYNEQFF. CDR3 in DNA: TGTGCCAGCAGCCCTCTGGCGGGGGGGCCGTACAATGAGCAGTTCTTC.

This clone was counted a few times. The V gene is TRBV5-6, the J gene TRBJ1-1, with D maybe TRBD1 (5 bases). CDR1 is SGHDT and CDR2 is YYEEEE in the germline V gene. V shed 4 bases and J shed 1 base, with 11 bases lying between them. The length of the CDR3 is 14 residues. CDR3 loop: CASSLRDRNTEAFF. For the CDR3, the DNA is TGTGCCAGCAGCCTCAGGGATAGGAACACTGAAGCTTTCTTT.

Only a few counts were recorded for this clone. V gene TRBV30 combines with J gene TRBJ1-1; D not certain. The CDR3 consists of 10 residues. V lost 6 bases to trimming and J lost 11 bases, with 13 bases between them. Germline V gene lookup returns CDR1 GTSNPN and CDR2 SVGIG (reference sequence). The CDR3 loop reads CACLTWEAFF. The CDR3 bases are TGTGCCTGCCTGACTTGGGAGGCTTTCTTT.

The chain uses TRBV2 and TRBJ2-3; D might be TRBD2 (6 bases). Germline loops: CDR1 SNHLY, CDR2 FYNNEI. The CDR3 covers 15 residues. Trimming removed 6 bases at V and 3 bases at J, with 16 bases between. CDR3 nucleotides: TGTGCCAGCAGGCCCCTGGCGGGGAGGACAGATACGCAGTATTTT. Translated, it gives CASRPLAGRTDTQYF.

This chain links TRBV5-6 with TRBJ1-5; 8 bases align to TRBD1. The CDR3 sequence is 14 residues long. J gave up 9 bases and V 4 bases, and 9 bases lay outside the gene matches. The V gene's germline CDR1 is SGHDT and CDR2 YYEEEE. CDR3 DNA: TGTGCCAGCAGCCACGGACAGGGCGCAGGGCCCCAGCATTTT. The encoded protein is CASSHGQGAGPQHF.